Shown below are 22 T cell receptor beta chains from a single sample sequenced in a study of T cell responses to AZD1222 COVID-19 vaccine. TCRdb's copy holds only in-frame clones and misses some; the assay was immunoSEQ multiplex PCR. Counted here are 95,000 or so clones, about nine tenths occurring once; the ten biggest clones make up about 8.3%. The sample here was peripheral blood, taken 28 days after the second AZD1222 dose. These receptors were taken from an adult who received the AZD1222 COVID-19 vaccine.

The chain employs TRBV7-9 and TRBJ1-2; 7 bases align to TRBD1. This CDR3 has 12 amino acids. With 4 bases clipped from V and 7 bases from J, the junction kept 3 bases outside the gene matches. Looked up from germline, CDR1 is SEHNR and CDR2 is FQNEAQ (reference sequence). This chain's CDR3 is CASSSRDSGYTF. CDR3 coding DNA: TGTGCCAGCAGCTCCCGGGACAGTGGCTACACCTTC.

In its sample, this clone was seen once. The chain is built from TRBV9 and TRBJ2-1, with 9 bases identical to TRBD2. Losses at the gene ends were 2 bases for V and 9 bases for J; bases not matched to a gene: 6. Germline CDR1 and CDR2: SGDLS and YYNGEE. The CDR3 runs to 14 residues. CDR3 amino acids: CASSVGSGSPEQFF. The CDR3 region has the DNA TGTGCCAGCAGCGTCGGTAGCGGGAGCCCTGAGCAGTTCTTC.

The chain has TRBV12-3 or TRBV12-4 and TRBJ1-3; D gene unclear. V lost 1 base to trimming and J lost 8 bases, with 6 bases between them. The CDR3 is 12 amino acids. The CDR3 DNA follows: TGTGCCAGCAGTTTAGGCGACTACACCATATATTTT. Protein product: CASSLGDYTIYF.

V and J are TRBV10-3 and TRBJ2-7, with 11 nucleotides matching TRBD2. CDR3 length: 15 residues. Per germline, CDR1 ENHRY and CDR2 SYGVKD. The J segment lost 4 bases and the V segment lost 10 bases, leaving 12 bases of the junction unmatched. The CDR3 region has the DNA TGTGCCACTACTGATACTAGCGGGAGTGGTTACGAGCAGTACTTC. Translation: CATTDTSGSGYEQYF.

The rearrangement joins TRBV3-1 (or the pseudogene TRBV3-2) to TRBJ2-2, with D hard to call. Trimming removed 8 bases at V and 5 bases at J, with 12 bases between. Germline V gene data show CDR1 as LGHDT and CDR2 as YNNKEL (reference sequence). CDR3 length: 13 residues. The CDR3 protein is CASSGPRTGELFF. In DNA, the CDR3 is TGTGCCAGCTCCGGGCCCCGTACCGGGGAGCTGTTTTTT.

Only one count was recorded for this clone. The chain is built from TRBV2 and TRBJ2-1; no reliable D call. This CDR3 comprises 13 residues. CDR1 and CDR2 (germline): SNHLY, FYNNEI. V dropped 1 base and J dropped 3 bases, with 4 bases sitting between them. CDR3 nucleotide sequence: TGTGCCAGCAGTGAAGGACACTACAATGAGCAGTTCTTC. Amino acids: CASSEGHYNEQFF. Together with reference TRBV2 and TRBJ2-1, the CDR3 gives the full variable domain: EPEVTQTPSHQVTQMGQEVILRCVPISNHLYFYWYRQILGQKVEFLVSFYNNEISEKSEIFDDQFSVERPDGSNFTLKIRSTKLEDSAMYFCASSEGHYNEQFFGPGTRLTVL.

The chain recombines TRBV2 with TRBJ2-1; 8 bases are a match to TRBD2. The length of the CDR3 is 14 residues. J lost 6 bases, V lost 7 bases, and 8 bases had no gene match. The germline V gene has CDR1 SNHLY and CDR2 FYNNEI. In nucleotides, the CDR3 is TGTGCCAGCAAGCCGGGGGGGATAGGCAATGAGCAGTTCTTC. It translates to CASKPGGIGNEQFF.

The chain couples TRBV11-2 to TRBJ1-4, with D perhaps TRBD1 (5 bases). Trimming pared 6 bases from V and 8 bases from J, leaving 16 bases between. Germline values: CDR1 SGHAT, CDR2 FQNNGV. The CDR3 is made up of 14 amino acids. DNA for the CDR3: TGTGCCAGCAGAAACCCGGGGACGGGCGAAAAACTGTTTTTT. Amino acids: CASRNPGTGEKLFF.

This clone was recorded once. The CDR3 loop is CASSPGLGNSPLHF. DNA of the CDR3: TGTGCCAGCTCACCGGGGTTGGGGAATTCACCCCTCCACTTT. V and J are TRBV18 and TRBJ1-6; D unclear. Germline CDR1 KGHSH, CDR2 LQKENI. The V end lost 3 bases, the J end lost 7 bases, and 10 bases lay between the germline ends. The CDR3 length is 14 residues.

The V gene is TRBV19, the J gene TRBJ1-4; D is uncertain. This CDR3 has 14 amino acids. Germline CDR1 reads LNHDA; CDR2 reads SQIVND (reference sequence). Trimming left V 6 bases short and J 0 bases short, with 8 bases between. DNA of the CDR3: TGTGCCAGTAGGGAGAGTTCAACTAATGAAAAACTGTTTTTT. Encoded protein: CASRESSTNEKLFF.

The rearrangement joins TRBV11-3 to TRBJ2-2, with 13 bases aligning to TRBD2. Germline V gene sequence: CDR1 SGHNT, CDR2 YENEEA. Trimming at V came to 5 bases and at J to 5 bases, leaving 2 bases not matched to a gene. This CDR3 region has 15 residues. DNA for the CDR3: TGTGCCAGCAGCAAGACTAGCGGGGGGACCGGGGAGCTGTTTTTT. Protein sequence: CASSKTSGGTGELFF.

V and J are TRBV6-5 and TRBJ2-1; tentative D call: TRBD1 (5 bases). Trimming removed 2 bases at V and 10 bases at J, with 12 bases between. From germline, CDR1 is MNHEY and CDR2 SVGAGI. CDR3 length equals 13 residues. CDR3 DNA sequence: TGTGCCAGCAGTTACGTACTGACAGCCGAGCAGTTCTTC. Translation gives CASSYVLTAEQFF.

The V call is TRBV28, the J call TRBJ1-1; the D gene is possibly TRBD1 (5 bases). CDR1 MDHEN and CDR2 SYDVKM come from the germline V gene. This CDR3 has 11 amino acids. Trimming took off 8 bases at V and 11 bases at J, with 15 bases between the two ends. CDR3 loop: CASSVGQPAFF. The CDR3 DNA follows: TGTGCCAGCTCGGTGGGGCAACCGGCTTTCTTT. The full variable domain, its missing parts supplied by reference TRBV28 and TRBJ1-1, is DVKVTQSSRYLVKRTGEKVFLECVQDMDHENMFWYRQDPGLGLRLIYFSYDVKMKEKGDIPEGYSVSREKKERFSLILESASTNQTSMYLCASSVGQPAFFGQGTRLTVV.

The chain couples TRBV27 to TRBJ1-4; 7 bases line up with TRBD1. The CDR3 consists of 15 residues. The V segment lost 6 bases and the J segment 11 bases; nucleotides outside the gene matches: 15. CDR1 and CDR2 from the germline V gene are MNHEY and SMNVEV (reference sequence). The CDR3 here is CASRGNRDSRGKLFF. The CDR3 DNA reads TGTGCCAGCAGGGGGAATCGGGACAGCCGAGGGAAACTGTTTTTT.

This chain connects TRBV29-1 to TRBJ2-3; D uncertain. The V end was cut by 4 bases, the J end by 3 bases, with 8 bases between. CDR3 length equals 12 residues. Germline V gene sequence: CDR1 SQVTM, CDR2 ANQGSEA. CDR3 protein: CSVVKGTDTQYF. For the CDR3, the DNA is TGCAGCGTTGTAAAGGGTACAGATACGCAGTATTTT.

The chain has TRBV3-1 (or the pseudogene TRBV3-2) and TRBJ2-2, with D possibly matching TRBD2 (7 bases). Germline loops: CDR1 LGHDT, CDR2 YNNKEL (reference sequence). This CDR3 region has 16 residues. Deletions cut 7 bases from V and 2 bases from J, with 17 bases between. The CDR3 region is CASTRGASGNTGELFF. Written as DNA, the CDR3 is TGTGCCAGCACCCGGGGGGCTAGCGGTAACACCGGGGAGCTGTTTTTT.

This chain uses TRBV28 with TRBJ1-6; maybe TRBD1 (5 bases). Trimming took off 7 bases at V and 13 bases at J, with 14 bases between the two ends. The CDR3 covers 12 residues. The germline V gene has CDR1 MDHEN and CDR2 SYDVKM. In DNA form, the CDR3 reads TGTGCCAGCAACCGAGGGGCCGGGCCCCTCCACTTT. As protein: CASNRGAGPLHF.

The J gene is TRBJ1-3, the V gene TRBV5-8, with 8 bases lining up with TRBD1. Germline trimming cut 5 bases from V and 4 bases from J; bases unmatched to any gene: 5. Germline values: CDR1 SGHTS, CDR2 YDEGEE. The CDR3 has 14 residues. The DNA for the CDR3 is TGTGCCAGCAGTCAGACAGGGGCCGGAAACACCATATATTTT. Its translation: CASSQTGAGNTIYF.

The table lists this clone with a count of one. J is TRBJ2-7 and V is TRBV28, with D hard to call. The V end was cut by 3 bases, the J end by 0 bases, with 9 bases between. The CDR3 consists of 14 residues. Per the germline V gene, CDR1 is MDHEN and CDR2 is SYDVKM. The CDR3 reads CASSLTGYSYEQYF. The CDR3 bases are TGTGCCAGCAGTTTGACGGGTTACTCCTACGAGCAGTACTTC.

The chain is built from TRBV11-2 and TRBJ2-3, with D maybe TRBD1 (7 bases). V was cut by 2 bases and J by 2 bases, with 20 bases left in between. Germline values: CDR1 SGHAT, CDR2 FQNNGV. CDR3 length: 18 amino acids. The CDR3: CASSLSSGGSTYTDTQYF. The CDR3 DNA reads TGTGCCAGCAGCTTATCCTCAGGGGGGTCCACTTACACAGATACGCAGTATTTT.

The chain recombines TRBV6-2 or TRBV6-3 with TRBJ1-2; weak D call: TRBD1 (5 bases). Germline CDR1 reads MNHEY; CDR2 reads SVGEGT. The CDR3 has 14 residues. V gave up 6 bases and J gave up 5 bases, with 16 bases separating them. CDR3 in amino acids: CASSPWDPLYGYTF. The CDR3 bases are TGTGCCAGCAGCCCCTGGGACCCATTGTATGGCTACACCTTC.

J is TRBJ1-2 and V is TRBV28; no clear D gene. CDR3 length equals 15 residues. Germline V gene sequence: CDR1 MDHEN, CDR2 SYDVKM. Trimming cost V 5 bases and J 1 base, with 14 bases left between them. In nucleotides, the CDR3 is TGTGCCAGCAGTCCAATGGGTGAGGGTAACTATGGCTACACCTTC. Its protein is CASSPMGEGNYGYTF.